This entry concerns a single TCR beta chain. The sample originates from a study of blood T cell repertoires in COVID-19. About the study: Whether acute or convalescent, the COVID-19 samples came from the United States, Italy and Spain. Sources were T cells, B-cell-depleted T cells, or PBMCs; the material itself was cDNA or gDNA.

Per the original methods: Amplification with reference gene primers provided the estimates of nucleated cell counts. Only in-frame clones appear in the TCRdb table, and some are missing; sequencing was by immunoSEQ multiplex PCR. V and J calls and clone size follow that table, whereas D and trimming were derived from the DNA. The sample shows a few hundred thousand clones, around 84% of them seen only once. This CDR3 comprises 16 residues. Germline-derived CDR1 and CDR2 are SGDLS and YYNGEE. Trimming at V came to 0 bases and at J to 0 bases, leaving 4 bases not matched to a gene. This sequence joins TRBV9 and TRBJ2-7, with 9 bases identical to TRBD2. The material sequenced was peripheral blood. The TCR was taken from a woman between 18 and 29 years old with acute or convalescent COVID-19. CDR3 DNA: TGTGCCAGCAGCGTAGGAAGCGGGGGGACCTCCTACGAGCAGTACTTC. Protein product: CASSVGSGGTSYEQYF.